The text below deals with one T cell receptor beta chain. The source of the sample is a study of shared clonotypes between healthy human individuals. TCRdb's table, derived via immunoSEQ multiplex PCR, lists solely in-frame clones and lacks some. This table holds a few million clones, just over 90% found once. The germline CDR1 and CDR2 sequences are MNHEY and SMNVEV (reference sequence). Trimming stripped 3 bases from V and 9 bases from J, with 9 bases between. This CDR3 is 13 amino acids long. The chain carries TRBV27 and TRBJ1-6; D is ambiguous. The clonotype comes from a young man in good health. The sample was naive CD4+ T cells sorted from blood. Sample subset: CD45RA+ positively selected. The CDR3 coding sequence is TGTGCCAGCAGTTTCCGCCAGCTTTCACCCCTCCACTTT. Its protein is CASSFRQLSPLHF.